The entry below gives a single T cell receptor (beta chain) sequence along with its context. Its antigen is unknown. The sample is drawn from a study of T cells after yellow fever vaccination. The study, taken as a whole, reports: Subsequent booster samples again held most clones from primary vaccination (around 96% CD4, over 80% CD8). Weaker overall, the secondary response nonetheless peaked faster (day 5 versus 15). The bulk population could contribute abundant contaminating clonotypes to FACS-sorted repertoires.

The germline V and J ends were trimmed by 0 bases and 6 bases, with 12 bases remaining between them. Germline CDR1 MNHEY, CDR2 SVGAGI. This CDR3 contains 14 residues. From the 5' RACE reads, TCRdb called clonotypes with MiXCR, one entry per CDR3 protein. The sample contains approximately 510,000 distinct CDR3 sequences, 20% to 25% of which appear only once. The source was PBMCs, collected more than 20 days after the first yellow fever vaccination. The chain employs TRBV6-5 and TRBJ2-7, with D perhaps TRBD1 or TRBD2 (5 bases each). The sequence was obtained from a man younger than 35 who received the YFV17D yellow fever vaccine. The CDR3 loop reads CASSYSRGPREQYV. The DNA for the CDR3 is TGTGCCAGCAGTTACTCTCGGGGACCTCGCGAGCAGTACGTC.